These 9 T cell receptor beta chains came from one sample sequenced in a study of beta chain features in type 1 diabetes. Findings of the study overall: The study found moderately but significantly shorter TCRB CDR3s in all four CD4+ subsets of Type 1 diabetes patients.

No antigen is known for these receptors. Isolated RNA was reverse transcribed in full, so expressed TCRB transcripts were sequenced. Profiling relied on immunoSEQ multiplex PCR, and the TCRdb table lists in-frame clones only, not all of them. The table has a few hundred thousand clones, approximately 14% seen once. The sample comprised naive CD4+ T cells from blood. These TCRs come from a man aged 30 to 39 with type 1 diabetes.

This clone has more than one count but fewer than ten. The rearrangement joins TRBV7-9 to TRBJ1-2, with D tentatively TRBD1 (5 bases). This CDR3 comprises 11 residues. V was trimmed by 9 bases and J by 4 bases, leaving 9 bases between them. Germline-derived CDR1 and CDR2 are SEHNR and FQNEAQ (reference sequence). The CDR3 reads CASQGSYGYTF. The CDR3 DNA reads TGTGCCAGTCAGGGTTCCTATGGCTACACCTTC.

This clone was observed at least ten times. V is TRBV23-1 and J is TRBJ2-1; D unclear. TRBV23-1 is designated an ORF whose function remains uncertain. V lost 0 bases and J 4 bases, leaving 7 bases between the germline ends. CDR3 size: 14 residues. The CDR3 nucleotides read TGCGCCAGCAGTCAATCGGCAGGTTACAATGAGCAGTTCTTC. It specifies CASSQSAGYNEQFF.

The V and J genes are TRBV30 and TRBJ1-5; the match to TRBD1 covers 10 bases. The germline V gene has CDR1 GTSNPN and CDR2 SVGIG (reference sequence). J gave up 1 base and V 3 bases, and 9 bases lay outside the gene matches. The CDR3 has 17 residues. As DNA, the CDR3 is TGTGCCTGGAGCGGGACAGGGGACGTGGTGAGCAATCAGCCCCAGCATTTT. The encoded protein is CAWSGTGDVVSNQPQHF.

The DNA for the CDR3 is TGTGCCAGCAGCCCACAGTCTCTCCGGACAGATACGCAGTATTTT. Translated, it gives CASSPQSLRTDTQYF. The chain is built from TRBV5-5 and TRBJ2-3; unclear D gene. Germline CDR1 and CDR2: SGHKS and YYEKEE (reference sequence). The CDR3 contains 15 residues. Trimming stripped 4 bases from V and 3 bases from J, with 15 bases between.

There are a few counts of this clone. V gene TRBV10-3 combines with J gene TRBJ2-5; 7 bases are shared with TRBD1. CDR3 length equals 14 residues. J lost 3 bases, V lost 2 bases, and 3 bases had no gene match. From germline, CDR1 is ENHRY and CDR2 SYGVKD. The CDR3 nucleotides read TGTGCCATCAGTGAGGGTACAGGGGAAGAGACCCAGTACTTC. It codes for CAISEGTGEETQYF.

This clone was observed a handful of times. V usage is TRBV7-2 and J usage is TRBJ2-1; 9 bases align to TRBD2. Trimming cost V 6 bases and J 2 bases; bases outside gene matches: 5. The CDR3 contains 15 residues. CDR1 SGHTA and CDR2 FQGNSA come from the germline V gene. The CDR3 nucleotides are TGTGCCAGCAGTCTTAGCGGGAGCACCTACAATGAGCAGTTCTTC. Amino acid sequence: CASSLSGSTYNEQFF. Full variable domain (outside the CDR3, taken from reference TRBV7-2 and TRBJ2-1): GAGVSQSPSNKVTEKGKDVELRCDPISGHTALYWYRQSLGQGLEFLIYFQGNSAPDKSGLPSDRFSAERTGGSVSTLTIQRTQQEDSAVYLCASSLSGSTYNEQFFGPGTRLTVL.

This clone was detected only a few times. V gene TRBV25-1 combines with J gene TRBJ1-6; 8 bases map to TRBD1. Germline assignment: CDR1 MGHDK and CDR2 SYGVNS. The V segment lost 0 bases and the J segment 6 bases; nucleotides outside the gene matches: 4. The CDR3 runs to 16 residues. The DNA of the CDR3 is TGTGCCAGCAGTGAATATGAAGGACAGGGTAATTCACCCCTCCACTTT. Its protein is CASSEYEGQGNSPLHF.

The CDR3 loop is CAISPLAGEGQFF. The CDR3 nucleotides are TGTGCCATCAGTCCACTAGCGGGAGAGGGGCAGTTCTTC. The genes are TRBV10-3 and TRBJ2-1; 11 bases align to TRBD2. This CDR3 region has 13 residues. Per germline, CDR1 ENHRY and CDR2 SYGVKD. After removal of 5 bases from V and 12 bases from J, the junction contained 6 bases not matched to a gene.

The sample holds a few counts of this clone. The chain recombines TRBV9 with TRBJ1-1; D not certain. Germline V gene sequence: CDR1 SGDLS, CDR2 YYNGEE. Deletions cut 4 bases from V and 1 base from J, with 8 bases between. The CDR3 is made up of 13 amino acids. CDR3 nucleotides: TGTGCCAGCAGCCCGCGGTGGAACACTGAAGCTTTCTTT. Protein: CASSPRWNTEAFF.